This passage covers 2 T cell receptor beta chains from one sample sequenced in a study of T cell responses to AZD1222 COVID-19 vaccine. Profiling relied on immunoSEQ multiplex PCR, and the TCRdb table lists in-frame clones only, not all of them. The sample lists around 130,000 clones; under 95% were seen once. The starting material was peripheral blood, obtained 28 days after the second dose of the MenACWY control vaccine. These receptors all stem from an adult who received the MenACWY meningococcal vaccine as a control.

This chain joins TRBV10-1 and TRBJ2-2; the match to TRBD1 covers 11 bases. Germline CDR1 reads WNHNN; CDR2 reads SYGVQD (reference sequence). The V segment lost 6 bases and the J segment 6 bases; nucleotides outside the gene matches: 6. The CDR3 length is 15 residues. The CDR3 nucleotides read TGCGCCAGCAGCTCCCGGACAGGGGGCTCCGGGGAGCTGTTTTTT. Protein: CASSSRTGGSGELFF.

Details on this clone: The junction differs from germline at one of its ends, possibly a read error. The chain employs TRBV7-7 and TRBJ2-2; D uncertain. This CDR3 spans 13 amino acids. Germline V CDR1 and CDR2: SSHAT, FNYEAQ (reference sequence). The CDR3 nucleotides are TGTGCTAGCAGCTTAGGGCTTCCCGGGGAGCTGTTTTTT. It yields the protein CASSLGLPGELFF.